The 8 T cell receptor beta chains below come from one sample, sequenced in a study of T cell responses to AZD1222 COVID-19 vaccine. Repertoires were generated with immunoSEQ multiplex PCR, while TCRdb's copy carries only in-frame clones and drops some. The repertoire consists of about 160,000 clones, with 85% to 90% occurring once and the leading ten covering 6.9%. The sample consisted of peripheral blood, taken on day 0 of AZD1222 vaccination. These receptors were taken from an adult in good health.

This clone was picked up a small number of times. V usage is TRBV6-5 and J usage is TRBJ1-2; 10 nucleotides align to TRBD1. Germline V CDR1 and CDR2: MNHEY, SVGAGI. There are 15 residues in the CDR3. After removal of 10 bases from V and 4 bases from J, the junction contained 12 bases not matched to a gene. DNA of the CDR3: TGTGCCACCCAATTTAGGGACAGGGGCCTCTATGGCTACACCTTC. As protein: CATQFRDRGLYGYTF.

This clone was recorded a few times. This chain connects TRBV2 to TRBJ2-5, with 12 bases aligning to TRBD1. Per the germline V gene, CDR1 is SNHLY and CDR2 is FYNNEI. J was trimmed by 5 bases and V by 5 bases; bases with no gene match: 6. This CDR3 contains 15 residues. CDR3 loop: CASSTGTGGGETQYF. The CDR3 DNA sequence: TGTGCCAGCAGTACCGGGACAGGGGGCGGGGAGACCCAGTACTTC.

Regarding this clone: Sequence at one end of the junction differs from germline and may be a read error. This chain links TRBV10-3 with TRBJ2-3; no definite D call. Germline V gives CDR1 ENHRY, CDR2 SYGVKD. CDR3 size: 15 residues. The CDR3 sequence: CAISERAPRTDTQYF. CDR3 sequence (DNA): TGTGCCATCAGTGAGAGGGCCCCTCGCACGGATACGCAGTATTTT.

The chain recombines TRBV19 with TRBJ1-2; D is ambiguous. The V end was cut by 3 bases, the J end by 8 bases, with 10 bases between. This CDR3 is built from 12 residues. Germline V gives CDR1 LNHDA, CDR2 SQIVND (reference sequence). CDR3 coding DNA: TGTGCCAGTAGTATGGGGAATCCGGGCTACACCTTC. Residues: CASSMGNPGYTF. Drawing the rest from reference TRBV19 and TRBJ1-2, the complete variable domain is DGGITQSPKYLFRKEGQNVTLSCEQNLNHDAMYWYRQDPGQGLRLIYYSQIVNDFQKGDIAEGYSVSREKKESFPLTVTSAQKNPTAFYLCASSMGNPGYTFGSGTRLTVV.

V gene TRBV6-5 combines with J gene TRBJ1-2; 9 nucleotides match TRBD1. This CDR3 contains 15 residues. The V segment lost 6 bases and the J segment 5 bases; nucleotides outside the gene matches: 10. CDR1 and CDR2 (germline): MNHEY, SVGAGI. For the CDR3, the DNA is TGTGCCAGCAGACAGGGACAGGGCCATTTATATGGCTACACCTTC. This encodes CASRQGQGHLYGYTF.

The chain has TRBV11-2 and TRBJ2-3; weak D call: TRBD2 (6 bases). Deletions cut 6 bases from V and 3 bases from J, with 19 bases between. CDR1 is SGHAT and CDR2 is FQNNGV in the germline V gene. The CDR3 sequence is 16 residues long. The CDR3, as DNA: TGTGCCAGCAGTTATCCCCCCGGGGGAAGGACAGATACGCAGTATTTT. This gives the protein CASSYPPGGRTDTQYF.

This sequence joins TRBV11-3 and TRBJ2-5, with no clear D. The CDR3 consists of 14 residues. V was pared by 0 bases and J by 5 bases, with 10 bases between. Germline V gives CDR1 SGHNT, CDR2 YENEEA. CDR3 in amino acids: CASSLDGVTETQYF. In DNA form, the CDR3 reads TGTGCCAGCAGCTTAGATGGGGTTACGGAGACCCAGTACTTC.

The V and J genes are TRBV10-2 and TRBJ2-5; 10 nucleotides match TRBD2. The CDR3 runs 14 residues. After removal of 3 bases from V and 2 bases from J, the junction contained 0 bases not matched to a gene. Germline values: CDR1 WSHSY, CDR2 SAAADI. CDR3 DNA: TGCGCCAGCAGTGAAGCGGGGGGGCAAGAGACCCAGTACTTC. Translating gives CASSEAGGQETQYF.